What follows are 2 T cell receptor beta chains derived from one specimen sequenced in a study of cytomegalovirus exposure and HLA in healthy donors. The PCR had 60 Vbeta and 13 Jbeta primers. Measured with immunoSEQ multiplex PCR; TCRdb has only the in-frame clones, and not every one. The sample records about 170,000 clones, over 60% being singletons. Input material: PBMCs. The receptors originated from a girl aged 5 to 17 in good health and CMV-seronegative.

The rearrangement links TRBV18 to TRBJ1-6; D perhaps matches TRBD1 (6 bases). The germline V and J ends were trimmed by 3 bases and 7 bases, with 7 bases remaining between them. Germline assignment: CDR1 KGHSH and CDR2 LQKENI. This CDR3 has 13 amino acids. DNA of the CDR3: TGTGCCAGCTCACCCGACAGGAATTCACCCCTCCACTTT. It encodes CASSPDRNSPLHF.

The chain has TRBV6-1 and TRBJ2-7; TRBD2 might be the D (5 bases). From germline, CDR1 is MNHNS and CDR2 SASEGT. CDR3 length: 11 residues. V lost 11 bases, J lost 3 bases, and 11 bases lay in between. The CDR3 coding sequence is TGTGCCGGAGGCGGGTACTACGAGCAGTACTTC. It codes for CAGGGYYEQYF.